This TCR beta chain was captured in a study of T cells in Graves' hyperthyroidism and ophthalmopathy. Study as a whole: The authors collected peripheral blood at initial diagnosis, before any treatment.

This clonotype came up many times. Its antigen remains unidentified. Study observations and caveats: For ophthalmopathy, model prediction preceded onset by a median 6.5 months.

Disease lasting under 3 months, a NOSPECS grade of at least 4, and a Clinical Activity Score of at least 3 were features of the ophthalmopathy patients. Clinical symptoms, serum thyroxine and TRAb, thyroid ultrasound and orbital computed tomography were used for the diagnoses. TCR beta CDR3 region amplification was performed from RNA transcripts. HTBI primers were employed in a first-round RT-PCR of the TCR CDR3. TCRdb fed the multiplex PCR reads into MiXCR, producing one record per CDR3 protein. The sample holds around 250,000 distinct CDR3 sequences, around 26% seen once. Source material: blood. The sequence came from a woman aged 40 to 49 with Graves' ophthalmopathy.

In DNA form, the CDR3 reads TGTGCCAGCAGTTTAACTGACAGCCCCAATCAGCCCCAGCATTTT. As protein: CASSLTDSPNQPQHF. The V and J genes are TRBV28 and TRBJ1-5; a possible D gene is TRBD1 (5 bases). Trimming removed 2 bases from V and 3 bases from J, with 11 bases in between. This CDR3 contains 15 residues. The germline V gene has CDR1 MDHEN and CDR2 SYDVKM.